The clone carrying this T cell receptor (beta chain) was counted a single time. Germline V CDR1 and CDR2: SGDLS, YYNGEE. The trim removed 3 bases at V and 7 bases at J, leaving 6 bases unmatched. The CDR3 has 13 residues. The data were produced by immunoSEQ multiplex PCR, yet TCRdb's version contains in-frame clones alone and is incomplete. Among 150,000 or so clones listed, around 89% were seen once. This entry comes from a study of blood T cell repertoires in COVID-19. For the study at large: PBMCs, B-cell-depleted T cells, or T cells were the source of the cDNA or gDNA that made up the material.

The sequence was obtained from a man aged 18 to 29 with COVID-19, enrolled during active disease. The sequencing sample was made of peripheral blood. The gene calls are TRBV9 and TRBJ1-2; 7 bases are a match to TRBD1. The CDR3: CASSALTGSGYTF. Written as DNA, the CDR3 is TGTGCCAGCAGCGCCCTGACAGGGAGTGGCTACACCTTC.